This TCR beta chain is drawn from a study of cytomegalovirus exposure and HLA in healthy donors. Whole-study results and caveats: Cytomegalovirus status, reportedly, was diagnosed with high specificity and sensitivity by the classifier.

About this clone: What it recognizes is unknown.

There are 15 residues in the CDR3. V shed 6 bases and J 3 bases; nucleotides not matched to a gene: 6. Germline V gene sequence: CDR1 MNHEY, CDR2 SVGAGI. Primers for the PCR totalled 60 Vbeta and 13 Jbeta. TCRdb keeps only in-frame clones here, not all; method: immunoSEQ multiplex PCR. The sample lists 150,000 to 200,000 clones, around 74% occurring once. The sequence was collected from a female donor in good health and CMV-seronegative. This sequence joins TRBV6-5 and TRBJ2-3; 10 positions agree with TRBD1. The sample consisted of PBMCs. CDR3 in amino acids: CASSYLGQGTDTQYF. The CDR3, as DNA: TGTGCCAGCAGCTACCTGGGACAGGGGACAGATACGCAGTATTTT.